One TCR beta chain is described in this entry. Antigen unknown. A clone one base away is much larger, so this may be a read error. Samples came from axillary lymph nodes draining the breast cancer. The sample is drawn from a study of breast tumors, draining lymph nodes, adjacent tissues. Study-level findings and limits: Findings are consistent with lymph node origin and intratumoral expansion of most tumor T cells. Tumor T cell lymph node origin was a supported hypothesis, not proven. Tumor repertoires ranked between lymph nodes and nontumor tissue in diversity, with V and J gene preferences.

The CDR3 has 15 amino acids. The germline V gene has CDR1 SGHRS and CDR2 YFSETQ. The V segment lost 3 bases and the J segment 0 bases; nucleotides outside the gene matches: 6. TCRdb passed the multiplex PCR reads through MiXCR, listing each CDR3 protein once. In the table there are about 230,000 distinct CDR3 sequences, about a third of which are singletons. Material: axillary lymph node tissue. The V and J genes are TRBV5-1 and TRBJ2-7; 7 bases are shared with TRBD2. This sequence originates from a female donor with breast cancer. Some clones in this sample may be carry-over from other donors' samples. The CDR3: CASSYASGSSYEQYF. DNA of the CDR3: TGCGCCAGCAGCTACGCTAGCGGAAGCTCCTACGAGCAGTACTTC.